The rows below give T cell receptor beta chains drawn from one sample of a study of shared clonotypes between healthy human individuals. Sequencing used immunoSEQ multiplex PCR; TCRdb keeps in-frame clones, though not all of them. Among under 700,000 clones listed, roughly 95% were seen once. Sequenced material: naive CD8+ T cells sorted from blood. The receptors were gathered from a woman aged 25 to 39 in good health. CDR3s include the opening cysteine and the closing phenylalanine or tryptophan. Fields, in order: CDR3 length, J gene, D gene, V gene, CDR3 DNA, CDR3 protein. D genes are given only for firm matches.

13,TRBJ2-7,NA,TRBV7-9,TGTGCCAGCAGCCCCCCGGCGACTGAAGAGCAGTACTTC,CASSPPATEEQYF
15,TRBJ1-5,TRBD1,TRBV7-8,TGTGCCAGCAGCGGAGGACAGGGGGCAGGCCAGCCCCAGCATTTT,CASSGGQGAGQPQHF
15,TRBJ2-1,TRBD1,TRBV7-9,TGTGCCAGCAGCTTAGTGGACAGGGGGTACAATGAGCAGTTCTTC,CASSLVDRGYNEQFF
15,TRBJ2-4,NA,TRBV16,TGTGCCAGCAGCCAAGGTGGGCACCAGACCGACATTCAGTACTTC,CASSQGGHQTDIQYF
15,TRBJ1-2,NA,TRBV6-5,TGTGCCAGCAGTTACTCTGCAGACCCTAACTATGGCTACACCTTC,CASSYSADPNYGYTF
16,TRBJ2-3,TRBD1,TRBV5-4,TGTGCCAGCAGCCTAAGGACAGGGGGTTCGACAGATACGCAGTATTTT,CASSLRTGGSTDTQYF
19,TRBJ2-1,TRBD2,TRBV5-1,TGCGCCAGCAGCTTGTCGGTAGCGGGAGGGACGATACCCTACAATGAGCAGTTCTTC,CASSLSVAGGTIPYNEQFF
15,TRBJ1-2,NA,TRBV5-6,TGTGCCAGCAGCCCCGAACAGGCCAACTCCTATGGCTACACCTTC,CASSPEQANSYGYTF
16,TRBJ2-2,TRBD2,TRBV28,TGTGCCAGCAGTTCCCCCAGCGGGATATACACCGGGGAGCTGTTTTTT,CASSSPSGIYTGELFF
18,TRBJ2-7,TRBD2,TRBV5-6,TGTGCCAGCAGCTTATGGACTAGCGGGAGAGGGGGCTCCTACGAGCAGTACTTC,CASSLWTSGRGGSYEQYF
12,TRBJ2-7,NA,TRBV7-8,TGTGCCAGCAGCTTAGCTATTTACGAGCAGTACTTC,CASSLAIYEQYF
16,TRBJ2-1,TRBD2,TRBV13,TGTGCCAGCAGCCCCTATGGACTAGCGGCTTACAATGAGCAGTTCTTC,CASSPYGLAAYNEQFF
14,TRBJ2-7,NA,TRBV28,TGTGCCAGCAGCGACAGGTCGGTCCCCTACGAGCAGTACTTC,CASSDRSVPYEQYF
15,TRBJ2-3,NA,TRBV25-1,TGTGCCAGCAGTCAGACGGTGACCCAGACAGATACGCAGTATTTT,CASSQTVTQTDTQYF
14,TRBJ1-2,NA,TRBV7-2,TGTGCCAGCAGCTTAGAGGAAGGGGTTTTAGGCTACACCTTC,CASSLEEGVLGYTF
15,TRBJ2-7,TRBD1,TRBV11-2,TGTGCCAGCAGCTTAGGGGGGACAGGGGGCTACGAGCAGTACTTC,CASSLGGTGGYEQYF
14,TRBJ2-2,NA,TRBV7-9,TGTGCCAGCAGCGTCACAGCGGACACCGGGGAGCTGTTTTTT,CASSVTADTGELFF